The 5 T cell receptor beta chains listed next were all sequenced from one sample in a study of identical twins. From the 5' RACE reads, TCRdb called clonotypes with MiXCR, one entry per CDR3 protein. Found here are fewer than 650,000 distinct CDR3 sequences, about 7.1% of them singletons; the top ten hold roughly 1.5%. These data were also reused for a study on yellow fever vaccine responses in identical twins.

The sample comprised PBMCs. These receptors all come from a woman in her late teens or twenties in good health.

This clonotype has ten or more counts. The rearrangement uses TRBV7-2 and TRBJ2-1; D uncertain. Germline V gene sequence: CDR1 SGHTA, CDR2 FQGNSA. The CDR3 is 12 residues long. V dropped 3 bases and J dropped 10 bases, with 10 bases sitting between them. CDR3 DNA: TGTGCCAGCAGCTTTATCTTGGGGGAGCAGTTCTTC. Translating it yields CASSFILGEQFF.

The table lists this clonotype with a few counts. The rearrangement links TRBV3-1 to TRBJ2-3, with TRBD2 identical over 9 bases. The germline V gene has CDR1 LGHDT and CDR2 YNNKEL (reference sequence). The trim removed 2 bases at V and 0 bases at J, leaving 6 bases unmatched. The CDR3 has 17 residues. CDR3: CASSQNSGGPSTDTQYF. The CDR3, as DNA: TGTGCCAGCAGCCAAAATAGCGGGGGACCTAGCACAGATACGCAGTATTTT.

This clonotype was recorded many times. Written as DNA, the CDR3 is TGTGCCAGCAGCTTAGATAGAACGGGAGAGCAGTACGTC. Translating it yields CASSLDRTGEQYV. The chain employs TRBV11-2 and TRBJ2-7; D may be TRBD2 (5 bases). The CDR3 runs 13 residues. Germline CDR1 reads SGHAT; CDR2 reads FQNNGV. With 0 bases removed from V and 7 bases from J, the gap between germline ends came to 10 bases.

In this sample, this clonotype turned up a few times. The V gene is TRBV6-5, the J gene TRBJ2-7; D is uncertain. V lost 4 bases, J lost 0 bases, and 10 bases lay in between. Germline loops: CDR1 MNHEY, CDR2 SVGAGI. CDR3 size: 14 residues. The CDR3 sequence is CASSSRYSSYEQYF. The CDR3, as DNA: TGTGCCAGCAGTTCGCGGTACAGCTCCTACGAGCAGTACTTC.

This clonotype was observed a few times. V is TRBV2 and J is TRBJ2-5, with D unclear. The ends were cut back, 4 bases at V and 5 bases at J, with 11 bases in the middle. Germline CDR1 SNHLY, CDR2 FYNNEI. This CDR3 spans 13 amino acids. CDR3 bases: TGTGCCAGCAGTGGTCTTCCCCGGGAGACCCAGTACTTC. It encodes CASSGLPRETQYF.